The 30 T cell receptor beta chains given below trace back to one sample, sequenced in a study of blood T cell repertoires in COVID-19. The protocol was immunoSEQ multiplex PCR, while the TCRdb copy is restricted to in-frame clones and leaves out a portion. The sample lists 170,000 or so clones, 88% seen once, with 6.5% to 8% in the top ten. The sample comprised PBMCs or T cells enriched from blood (not recorded which). These receptors all stem from a woman in her forties or fifties who had recovered from COVID-19.

The table lists this clone with a count of one. J is TRBJ1-3 and V is TRBV3-1 (or the pseudogene TRBV3-2); tentatively, D is TRBD1 (6 bases). Trimming removed 4 bases at V and 3 bases at J, with 16 bases between. Germline V CDR1 and CDR2: LGHDT, YNNKEL (reference sequence). The CDR3 consists of 16 residues. This chain's CDR3 is CASSLDRSSFGNTIYF. The CDR3, as DNA: TGTGCCAGCAGCCTCGACAGGTCATCCTTTGGAAACACCATATATTTT.

This chain links TRBV27 with TRBJ1-1; D is possibly TRBD1 (6 bases). CDR3 length: 14 amino acids. V was cut by 2 bases and J by 3 bases, with 10 bases left in between. Germline-derived CDR1 and CDR2 are MNHEY and SMNVEV (reference sequence). CDR3 coding DNA: TGTGCCAGCAGTTTACGGGGGGCAGACACTGAAGCTTTCTTT. It is translated as CASSLRGADTEAFF.

V gene TRBV4-2 combines with J gene TRBJ2-3; possibly TRBD2 for D (6 bases). The CDR3 sequence is 15 residues long. Trimming stripped 1 base from V and 0 bases from J, with 8 bases between. CDR1 LGHNA and CDR2 YNFKEQ come from the germline V gene. The DNA for the CDR3 is TGTGCCAGCAGCCAAGGTCGGGGGAGCACAGATACGCAGTATTTT. Translation: CASSQGRGSTDTQYF.

The chain has TRBV6-2 or TRBV6-3 and TRBJ1-2; D ambiguous. In germline, CDR1 is MNHEY, CDR2 SVGEGT. CDR3 length equals 13 residues. Trimming cost V 0 bases and J 3 bases, with 5 bases left between them. The CDR3, as DNA: TGTGCCAGCAGTTACTCCCACTACTATGGCTACACCTTC. Protein sequence: CASSYSHYYGYTF.

This clone was observed a single time. The V and J genes are TRBV5-6 and TRBJ1-2; tentatively, D is TRBD1 (6 bases). CDR1 is SGHDT, CDR2 YYEEEE, per germline. V dropped 4 bases and J dropped 0 bases, with 16 bases sitting between them. There are 16 residues in the CDR3. The CDR3 DNA reads as TGTGCCAGCAGCCGCCGGACAGCACTAGCTAACTATGGCTACACCTTC. It yields the protein CASSRRTALANYGYTF.

The rearrangement links TRBV6-5 to TRBJ2-2; a possible D gene is TRBD2 (5 bases). The CDR3 is 15 residues long. Trimming pared 6 bases from V and 6 bases from J, leaving 17 bases between. Germline V gene data show CDR1 as MNHEY and CDR2 as SVGAGI. The CDR3 is CASRGYAGPAGELFF. For the CDR3, the DNA is TGTGCCAGCAGAGGTTATGCGGGCCCCGCCGGGGAGCTGTTTTTT.

The chain employs TRBV4-2 and TRBJ1-1; TRBD1 is a possible D gene (5 bases). V gave up 0 bases and J gave up 1 base, with 15 bases separating them. Germline assignment: CDR1 LGHNA and CDR2 YNFKEQ. The CDR3 sequence is 17 residues long. CDR3 in amino acids: CASSQESDGHRNTEAFF. The CDR3 nucleotides are TGTGCCAGCAGCCAAGAATCTGATGGACATAGGAACACTGAAGCTTTCTTT.

The CDR3 spells CASSQLGQENGYTF. In DNA, the CDR3 is TGTGCCAGCAGCCAATTAGGACAGGAAAATGGCTACACCTTC. The chain couples TRBV3-1 (or the pseudogene TRBV3-2) to TRBJ1-2; 7 positions agree with TRBD1. Trimming cost V 2 bases and J 6 bases; bases outside gene matches: 6. The CDR3 covers 14 residues. CDR1 is LGHDT, CDR2 YNNKEL, per germline (reference sequence).

The rearrangement uses TRBV10-1 and TRBJ2-1; possible D gene TRBD2, 7 bases. V was clipped by 4 bases and J by 4 bases, with 14 bases between them. Germline CDR1 reads WNHNN; CDR2 reads SYGVQD (reference sequence). The CDR3 sequence is 15 residues long. CDR3 DNA: TGCGCCAGCAGTGTTGACGGGGGGCCTTACAATGAGCAGTTCTTC. Translated, it gives CASSVDGGPYNEQFF.

The chain joins TRBV5-4 to TRBJ1-2; D remains unclear. V was cut by 2 bases and J by 7 bases, with 12 bases left in between. CDR1 and CDR2 (germline): SGHNT, YYREEE (reference sequence). The CDR3 is 13 amino acids. Here the CDR3 DNA reads TGTGCCAGCAGCTTTTGGGGAGGCTCTGGCTACACCTTC. This translates into CASSFWGGSGYTF.

The chain joins TRBV29-1 to TRBJ1-1, with 7 bases matching TRBD1. In germline, CDR1 is SQVTM, CDR2 ANQGSEA. With V trimmed by 6 bases and J by 6 bases, 4 bases remained unmatched. This CDR3 contains 11 residues. Written as DNA, the CDR3 is TGCAGCGTCCAAACAGGGGCTGAAGCTTTCTTT. It encodes CSVQTGAEAFF.

This sequence joins TRBV19 and TRBJ1-2, with TRBD1 identical over 9 bases. This CDR3 has 15 amino acids. Germline-derived CDR1 and CDR2 are LNHDA and SQIVND (reference sequence). With 5 bases clipped from V and 7 bases from J, the junction kept 11 bases outside the gene matches. The DNA for the CDR3 is TGTGCCAGTAGTTTTACGACCGGGACAGGGAGTGGCTACACCTTC. Protein sequence: CASSFTTGTGSGYTF.

The chain recombines TRBV12-3 or TRBV12-4 with TRBJ2-1; D perhaps matches TRBD1 (6 bases). The ends were cut back, 8 bases at V and 7 bases at J, with 15 bases in the middle. CDR3 length: 13 amino acids. The CDR3 protein is CASGTLMGNEQFF. The CDR3 DNA reads as TGTGCCAGCGGGACACTGATGGGGAATGAGCAGTTCTTC.

The chain has TRBV7-2 and TRBJ2-5; 7 nucleotides align to TRBD1. The V segment lost 6 bases and the J segment 5 bases; nucleotides outside the gene matches: 6. Germline V CDR1 and CDR2: SGHTA, FQGNSA. The CDR3 runs to 13 residues. The CDR3 loop is CASSYFRGETQYF. For the CDR3, the DNA is TGTGCCAGCAGTTATTTCAGGGGGGAGACCCAGTACTTC.

This clone was recorded once. The CDR3 DNA reads as TGTGCCACCAGCAGAGCCGGGACAGGGACTCCGCAGTATTTT. Its translation: CATSRAGTGTPQYF. The chain recombines TRBV15 with TRBJ2-3; TRBD1 agrees at 9 bases. The germline CDR1 and CDR2 sequences are LNHNV and YYDKDF (reference sequence). CDR3 length: 14 residues. V lost 1 base and J lost 10; bases outside the gene matches: 6. The variable domain in full, completed from reference TRBV15 and TRBJ2-3, reads DAMVIQNPRYQVTQFGKPVTLSCSQTLNHNVMYWYQQKSSQAPKLLFHYYDKDFNNEADTPDNFQSRRPNTSFCFLDIRSPGLGDTAMYLCATSRAGTGTPQYFGPGTRLTVL.

The J gene is TRBJ2-5, the V gene TRBV15; 13 nucleotides align to TRBD2. Trimming at V came to 5 bases and at J to 5 bases, leaving 8 bases not matched to a gene. CDR1 and CDR2 (germline): LNHNV, YYDKDF (reference sequence). The CDR3 consists of 16 residues. The CDR3 sequence: CATSSGLAGASETQYF. The CDR3, as DNA: TGTGCCACCAGCTCTGGACTAGCGGGGGCCTCGGAGACCCAGTACTTC.

The DNA for the CDR3 is TGTGCCAGCAGCTTGGGGCCAAACGACATCGGTCAGCCCCAGCATTTT. It translates to CASSLGPNDIGQPQHF. The chain links TRBV5-6 to TRBJ1-5; D is unclear. With 0 bases removed from V and 6 bases from J, the gap between germline ends came to 16 bases. Germline-derived CDR1 and CDR2 are SGHDT and YYEEEE. The CDR3 consists of 16 residues.

The chain carries TRBV7-9 and TRBJ1-2; 10 bases fit TRBD1. CDR3 size: 17 residues. The V gene's germline CDR1 is SEHNR and CDR2 FQNEAQ (reference sequence). V lost 5 bases and J lost 8; bases outside the gene matches: 17. CDR3 protein: CASSPTGTGVSLGGYTF. CDR3 sequence (DNA): TGTGCCAGCAGCCCTACTGGGACAGGGGTTTCCTTGGGAGGCTACACCTTC.

This chain uses TRBV30 with TRBJ1-3; D perhaps matches TRBD1 (6 bases). The CDR3 has 14 residues. Between the trimmed V and J ends, which lost 4 bases and 4 bases, there was a span of 14 bases. Germline V gene lookup returns CDR1 GTSNPN and CDR2 SVGIG (reference sequence). This chain's CDR3 is CAWKAAGAGNTIYF. CDR3 bases: TGTGCCTGGAAAGCGGCAGGGGCAGGAAACACCATATATTTT.

The chain combines TRBV7-9 with TRBJ2-7, with unresolved D. V dropped 1 base and J dropped 3 bases, with 13 bases sitting between them. Germline V gene lookup returns CDR1 SEHNR and CDR2 FQNEAQ (reference sequence). The CDR3 spans 15 residues. CDR3 sequence reads: CASSLGTPPFYEQYF. As DNA, the CDR3 is TGTGCCAGCAGCTTAGGAACTCCTCCTTTCTACGAGCAGTACTTC.

The chain combines TRBV9 with TRBJ2-3; D unclear. CDR1 is SGDLS and CDR2 is YYNGEE in the germline V gene. The ends were cut back, 1 base at V and 0 bases at J, with 9 bases in the middle. The CDR3 has 15 amino acids. In DNA, the CDR3 is TGTGCCAGCAGCGTACTTTCGGTAAGCACAGATACGCAGTATTTT. Translation gives CASSVLSVSTDTQYF.

In DNA, the CDR3 is TGCAGTGCTAGTGGGATTCAGGTTATTGAAGCTTTCTTT. This sequence encodes CSASGIQVIEAFF. This chain joins TRBV20-1 and TRBJ1-1; D call uncertain. Looked up from germline, CDR1 is DFQATT and CDR2 is SNEGSKA (reference sequence). The CDR3 is made up of 13 amino acids. The ends were cut back, 3 bases at V and 7 bases at J, with 15 bases in the middle.

The chain carries TRBV4-3 and TRBJ2-2; possibly TRBD1 for D (6 bases). CDR3 length: 15 amino acids. Germline assignment: CDR1 LGHNA and CDR2 YSLEER. V lost 6 bases and J lost 5, with 16 bases in between. In DNA, the CDR3 is TGCGCCAGCAGGAACAGGGCGTCTGGAACCGGGGAGCTGTTTTTT. This sequence encodes CASRNRASGTGELFF.

The chain uses TRBV5-1 and TRBJ2-5, with TRBD1 as a possible D gene (5 bases). CDR3 size: 14 residues. Trimming cost V 3 bases and J 5 bases, with 14 bases left between them. The germline gives CDR1 SGHRS, CDR2 YFSETQ. The CDR3 nucleotides are TGCGCCAGCAGCTCGGAAATAGCAGGGGAGACCCAGTACTTC. This codes for CASSSEIAGETQYF. Complete variable domain (other parts from reference TRBV5-1 and TRBJ2-5): KAGVTQTPRYLIKTRGQQVTLSCSPISGHRSVSWYQQTPGQGLQFLFEYFSETQRNKGNFPGRFSGRQFSNSRSEMNVSTLELGDSALYLCASSSEIAGETQYFGPGTRLLVL.

This clone turned up a few times. The genes are TRBV19 and TRBJ1-5; D is unresolved. Trimming pared 0 bases from V and 2 bases from J, leaving 11 bases between. This CDR3 spans 16 amino acids. The germline V gene encodes CDR1 LNHDA and CDR2 SQIVND (reference sequence). The CDR3 nucleotides read TGTGCCAGTAGTATAGAGGCGGGTAGGGGCAATCAGCCCCAGCATTTT. The encoded protein is CASSIEAGRGNQPQHF.

This sequence joins TRBV21-1 and TRBJ2-7; the D call of TRBD1 is as the table states it, not checked on the DNA. TRBV21-1 is a documented pseudogene. This CDR3 is built from 14 residues. The CDR3: CASSVQGYSYEQYF. In DNA form, the CDR3 reads TGTGCCAGCAGTGTACAGGGGTACTCCTACGAGCAGTACTTC.

The CDR3 here is CASSRNPSTGTEAFF. DNA for the CDR3: TGTGCCAGCAGTCGCAACCCCTCGACAGGGACTGAAGCTTTCTTT. The chain uses TRBV6-5 and TRBJ1-1; 7 bases are shared with TRBD1. CDR3 length: 15 residues. Losses at the gene ends were 5 bases for V and 5 bases for J; bases not matched to a gene: 11. Germline assignment: CDR1 MNHEY and CDR2 SVGAGI.

This clone was seen only a few times. The chain joins TRBV6-2 or TRBV6-3 to TRBJ1-5, with D possibly TRBD1 on 5 matching bases. The CDR3 runs to 17 residues. The germline V gene has CDR1 MNHEY and CDR2 SVGEGT. The V gene lost 6 bases and the J gene lost 0 bases, with 18 bases spanning the gap. The CDR3 is CASSLAGRGYSNQPQHF. In nucleotides, the CDR3 is TGTGCCAGCAGCCTGGCAGGGCGAGGATATAGCAATCAGCCCCAGCATTTT.

The rearrangement links TRBV6-1 to TRBJ2-7; the D is unclear. The length of the CDR3 is 12 residues. V was pared by 3 bases and J by 5 bases, with 8 bases between. Germline CDR1 reads MNHNS; CDR2 reads SASEGT. The chain's CDR3 is CASSDLTHEQYF. The CDR3 nucleotides read TGTGCCAGCAGTGATCTAACGCACGAGCAGTACTTC.

The CDR3 region is CASSLSGGAWNEQFF. The CDR3, as DNA: TGTGCCAGCAGCTTAAGCGGGGGGGCCTGGAATGAGCAGTTCTTC. This chain connects TRBV11-1 to TRBJ2-1; the match to TRBD2 covers 10 bases. With V trimmed by 2 bases and J by 7 bases, 5 bases remained unmatched. The germline V gene encodes CDR1 SGHAT and CDR2 FQDESV (reference sequence). The CDR3 loop spans 15 amino acids.